The T cell receptor (beta chain) described here comes from a study of post-analysis software for immune sequencing data. Study details: Several disease courses (relapsing-remitting, secondary progressive and progressive-relapsing) of multiple sclerosis were included. Study results and caveats: TRBV5-6, TRBV5-1 and TRBV20-1 were among five TRBV segments more frequent in patients than controls. Normalized Chao1 diversity was significantly lower in multiple sclerosis patients than in controls. Samples made in the same batch grouped tightly together by F measure.

Germline V lookup: CDR1 LGHDT, CDR2 YNNKEL (reference sequence). The junction had 10 bases not matched to a gene; V was cut back by 4 bases and J by 9 bases. This CDR3 is 15 amino acids long. As for this clonotype: No antigen is known for it.

cDNA libraries of TCR beta carried unique molecular identifiers. Input populations of 1 to 10 million T cells gave rise to hundreds of thousands of cDNA molecules. TCRdb recomputed calls from the PCR reads with MiXCR, one row per CDR3 protein. Here the sample spans roughly 800,000 distinct CDR3 sequences, roughly 58% being singletons. The origin of this receptor is a girl aged 5 to 17 with multiple sclerosis. V is TRBV3-1 and J is TRBJ2-3; 10 nucleotides align to TRBD2. Sequenced input: blood. CDR3 DNA sequence: TGTGCCAGCAGCCCCCAAGCGGGGGGGCCCGTCACGCAGTATTTT. Residues: CASSPQAGGPVTQYF.